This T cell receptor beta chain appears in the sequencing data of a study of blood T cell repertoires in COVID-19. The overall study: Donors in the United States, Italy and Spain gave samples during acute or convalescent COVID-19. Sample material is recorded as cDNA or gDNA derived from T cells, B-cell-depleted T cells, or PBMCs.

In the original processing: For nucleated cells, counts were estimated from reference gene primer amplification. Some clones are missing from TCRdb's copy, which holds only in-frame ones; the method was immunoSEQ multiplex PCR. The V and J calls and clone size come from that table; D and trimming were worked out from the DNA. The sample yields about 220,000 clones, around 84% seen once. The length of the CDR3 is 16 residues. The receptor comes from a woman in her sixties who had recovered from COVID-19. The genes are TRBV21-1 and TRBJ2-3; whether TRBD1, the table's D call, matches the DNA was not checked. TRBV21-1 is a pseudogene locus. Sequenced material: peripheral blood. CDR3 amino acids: CASSNISRGRVDTQYF. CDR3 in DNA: TGTGCCAGCAGCAATATTTCCAGGGGGCGGGTAGATACGCAGTATTTT.